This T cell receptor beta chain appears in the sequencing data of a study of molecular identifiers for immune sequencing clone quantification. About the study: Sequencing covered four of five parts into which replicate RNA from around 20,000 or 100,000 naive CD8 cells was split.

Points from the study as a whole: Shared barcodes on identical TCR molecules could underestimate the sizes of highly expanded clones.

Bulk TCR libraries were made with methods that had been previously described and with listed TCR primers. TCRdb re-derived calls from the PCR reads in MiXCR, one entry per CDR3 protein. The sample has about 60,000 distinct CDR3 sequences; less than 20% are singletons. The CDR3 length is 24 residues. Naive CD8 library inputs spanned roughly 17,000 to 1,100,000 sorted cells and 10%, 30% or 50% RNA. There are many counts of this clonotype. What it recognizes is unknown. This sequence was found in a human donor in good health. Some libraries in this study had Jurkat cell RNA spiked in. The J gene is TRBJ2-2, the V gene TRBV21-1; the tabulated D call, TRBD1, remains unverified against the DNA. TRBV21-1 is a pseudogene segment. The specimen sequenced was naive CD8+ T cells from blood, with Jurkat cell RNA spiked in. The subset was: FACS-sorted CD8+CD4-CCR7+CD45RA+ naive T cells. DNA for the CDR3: TGTGCCAGCAGCATCCCAAGACAGACAGGGGAAGGCGGTGGGAGTAGTGGATACACCGGGGAGCTGTTTTTT. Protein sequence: CASSIPRQTGEGGGSSGYTGELFF.